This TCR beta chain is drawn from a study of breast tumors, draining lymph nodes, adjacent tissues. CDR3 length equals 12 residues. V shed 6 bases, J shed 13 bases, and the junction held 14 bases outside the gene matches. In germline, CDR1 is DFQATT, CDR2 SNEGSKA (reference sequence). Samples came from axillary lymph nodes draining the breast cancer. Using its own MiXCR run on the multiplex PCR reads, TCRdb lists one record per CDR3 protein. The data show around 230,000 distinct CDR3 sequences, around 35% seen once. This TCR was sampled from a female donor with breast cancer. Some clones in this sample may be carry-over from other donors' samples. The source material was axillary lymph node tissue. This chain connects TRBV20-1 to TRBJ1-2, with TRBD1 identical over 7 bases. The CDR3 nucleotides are TGCAGTGCGCCGACAGGGAACTACAGCTCCACCTTC. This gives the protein CSAPTGNYSSTF.